This TCR beta chain originates from a study of shared clonotypes between healthy human individuals. The CDR3 consists of 11 residues. Germline V gene lookup returns CDR1 SQVTM and CDR2 ANQGSEA. V lost 5 bases and J 5 bases, leaving 10 bases between the germline ends. CD45RA-negative memory and CD45RA+ naive subsets were split from the CD4+ cells. With regard to this clone: The antigen is undetermined.

Several immunoSEQ plates held equal portions of the genomic DNA taken from each subset. Here immunoSEQ multiplex PCR was the method, and the copy in TCRdb shows in-frame clones only, minus some. This table has about 2.3 million clones, roughly 90% appearing once. Study findings and constraints: Naive subsets usually exceeded memory subsets in estimated richness. Sequencing depth was expected to influence donor clonotype sharing.

The rearrangement joins TRBV29-1 to TRBJ2-7, with D possibly matching TRBD1 (6 bases). This TCR came from a man aged 18-30 years in good health. Some clones in this sample may be carry-over from other donors' samples. The sequencing sample was made of naive CD4+ T cells from PBMCs. Sample subset: CD45RA+ positively selected. The CDR3 reads CSVSRGNEQYF. The CDR3 DNA follows: TGCAGCGTTTCGAGGGGGAACGAGCAGTACTTC.